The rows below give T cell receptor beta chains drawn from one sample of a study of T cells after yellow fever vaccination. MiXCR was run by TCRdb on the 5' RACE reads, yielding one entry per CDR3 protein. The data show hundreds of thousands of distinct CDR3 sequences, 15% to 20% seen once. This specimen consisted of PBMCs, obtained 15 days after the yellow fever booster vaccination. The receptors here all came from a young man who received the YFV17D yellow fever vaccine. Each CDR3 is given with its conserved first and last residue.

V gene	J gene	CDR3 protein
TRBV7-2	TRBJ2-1	CASSLEGRGSYNEQFF
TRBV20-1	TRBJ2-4	CSARQGTNIQYF
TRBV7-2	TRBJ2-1	CASSWGQGFWNEQFF
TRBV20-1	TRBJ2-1	CSASTHTRGGFNEQFF
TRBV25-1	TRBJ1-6	CASSDTGRNSPLHF
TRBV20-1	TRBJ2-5	CSAQLLRGTETQYF
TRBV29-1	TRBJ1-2	CSAREGGDYGYTF
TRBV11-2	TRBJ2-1	CASSPRPGTSGIRSSYNEQFF
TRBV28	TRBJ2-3	CASSPPLAGATDTQYF
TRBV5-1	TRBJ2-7	CASSSSGMDYEQYF
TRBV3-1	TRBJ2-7	CASSQEGEGSEQYF
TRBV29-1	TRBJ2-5	CSVDRYQETQYF
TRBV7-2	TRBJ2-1	CASRISGRINEQFF
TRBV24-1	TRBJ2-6	CATSGTVGANVLTF
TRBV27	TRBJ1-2	CASSFTGLLGYTF
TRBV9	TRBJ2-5	CASSVSGEETQYF
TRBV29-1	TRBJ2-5	CSVAWAGAGQTQYF
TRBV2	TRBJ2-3	CASRDSRTDTQYF
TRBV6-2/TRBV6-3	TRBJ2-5	CASSTQAGAVETQYF
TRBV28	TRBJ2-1	CASNWGGTRFREQFF
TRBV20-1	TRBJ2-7	CSVKRRTYEQYF
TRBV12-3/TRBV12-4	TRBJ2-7	CASSLAGVGYEQYF
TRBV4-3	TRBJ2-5	CASSQAGTLMETQYF
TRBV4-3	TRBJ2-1	CASSPPGAYNEQFF
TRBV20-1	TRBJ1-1	CSARLGGLNTEAFF
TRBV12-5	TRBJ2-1	CASQGQSSYNEQFF
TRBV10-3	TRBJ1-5	CAISEGGTNQPQHF
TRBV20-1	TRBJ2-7	CSGGDRVDGEQYF
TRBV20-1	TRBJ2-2	CSARSVTGELFF
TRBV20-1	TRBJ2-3	CSATTGTSGTQYF
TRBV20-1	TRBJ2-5	CCARDFRQGVQETQYF
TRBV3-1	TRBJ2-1	CASSQEGLAYNEQFF
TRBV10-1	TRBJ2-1	CASRVGPTSGEQFF
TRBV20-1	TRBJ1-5	CSAQQGANQPQHF
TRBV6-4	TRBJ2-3	CASSDSTGADTQYF
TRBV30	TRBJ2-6	CAWDRKYSGANVLTF
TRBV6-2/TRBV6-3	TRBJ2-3	CASRGVTDTQYF